The clone carrying this TCR beta chain was counted ten times or more. Its specificity is unknown. The sample belongs to a study of T cells in Graves' hyperthyroidism and ophthalmopathy. For the study at large: At the time of initial diagnosis and before any treatment, peripheral blood was collected. Study-wide results and caveats: Most thyroid clonotypes that were expanded above 0.001 also turned up in blood.

Active moderate-to-severe ophthalmopathy, Clinical Activity Score at least 3, NOSPECS at least 4, under 3 months' duration. 10 ml fresh peripheral blood yielded the PBMCs. The source material, RNA transcripts, was used to amplify TCR beta CDR3 regions. TCR CDR3 underwent first-round RT-PCR with the HTBI primer set. TCRdb independently ran MiXCR on the multiplex PCR reads; one entry per CDR3 protein. Here the sample spans more than 500,000 distinct CDR3 sequences, approximately 14% being singletons. CDR1 is MNHNS, CDR2 SASEGT, per germline. This CDR3 is built from 14 residues. V lost 6 bases and J lost 3, with 14 bases in between.

The TCR originated in a middle-aged woman with Graves' ophthalmopathy. This chain joins TRBV6-1 and TRBJ1-1; D unresolved. The source material was blood. In nucleotides, the CDR3 is TGTGCCAGCAGACCCCCCTTTCGGGACACTGAAGCTTTCTTT. It encodes CASRPPFRDTEAFF.